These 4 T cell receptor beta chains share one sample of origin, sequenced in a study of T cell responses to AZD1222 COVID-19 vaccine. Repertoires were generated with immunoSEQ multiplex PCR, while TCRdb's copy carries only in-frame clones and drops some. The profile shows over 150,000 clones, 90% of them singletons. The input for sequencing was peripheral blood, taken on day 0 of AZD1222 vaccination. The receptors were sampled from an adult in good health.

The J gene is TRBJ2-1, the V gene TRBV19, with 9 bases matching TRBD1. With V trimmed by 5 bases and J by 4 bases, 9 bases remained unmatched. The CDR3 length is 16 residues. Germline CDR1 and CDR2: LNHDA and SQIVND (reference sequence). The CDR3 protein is CASSPTGGAGYNEQFF. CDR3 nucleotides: TGTGCCAGTAGTCCTACAGGGGGCGCGGGGTACAATGAGCAGTTCTTC.

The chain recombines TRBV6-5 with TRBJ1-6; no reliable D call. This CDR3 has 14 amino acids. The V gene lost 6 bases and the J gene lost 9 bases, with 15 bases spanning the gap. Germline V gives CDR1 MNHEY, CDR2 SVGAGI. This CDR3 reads CASSPTRAVSPLHF. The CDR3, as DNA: TGTGCCAGCAGCCCCACTCGGGCAGTTTCACCCCTCCACTTT.

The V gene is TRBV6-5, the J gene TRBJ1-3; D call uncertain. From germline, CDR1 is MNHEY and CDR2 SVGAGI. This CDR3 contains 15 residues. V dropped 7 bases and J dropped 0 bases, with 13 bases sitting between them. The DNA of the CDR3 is TGTGCCAGCACCCTGAATACCTACTCTGGAAACACCATATATTTT. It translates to CASTLNTYSGNTIYF.

The CDR3 coding sequence is TGTGCCAGCAGCATCTGGACAGTGAACACCGGGGAGCTGTTTTTT. Protein: CASSIWTVNTGELFF. The rearrangement joins TRBV5-6 to TRBJ2-2, with D possibly matching TRBD1 (6 bases). Trimming stripped 4 bases from V and 1 base from J, with 11 bases between. This CDR3 contains 15 residues. The germline V gene has CDR1 SGHDT and CDR2 YYEEEE.